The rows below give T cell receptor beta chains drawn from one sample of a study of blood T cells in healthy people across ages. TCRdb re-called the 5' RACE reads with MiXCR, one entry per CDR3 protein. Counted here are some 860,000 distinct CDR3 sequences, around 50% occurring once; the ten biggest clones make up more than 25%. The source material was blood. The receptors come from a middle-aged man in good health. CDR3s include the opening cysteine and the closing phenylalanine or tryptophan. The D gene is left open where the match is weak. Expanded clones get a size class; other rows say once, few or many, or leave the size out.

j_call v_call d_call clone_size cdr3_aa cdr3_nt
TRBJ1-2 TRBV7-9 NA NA CASSFSGIMNYGYTF TGTGCCAGCAGCTTCTCTGGAATTATGAACTATGGCTACACCTTC
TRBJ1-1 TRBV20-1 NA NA CTSGRDNSLNTEAFF TGCACTTCCGGCCGGGACAACTCATTGAACACTGAAGCTTTCTTT
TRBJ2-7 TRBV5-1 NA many CASSRDWQINEQYF TGCGCCAGCAGCAGAGACTGGCAGATCAACGAGCAGTACTTC
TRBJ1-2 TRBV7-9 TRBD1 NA CASSHRDRENYGYTF TGTGCCAGCAGCCACCGGGACAGGGAAAACTATGGCTACACCTTC
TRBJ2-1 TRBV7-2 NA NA CASSRKYNEQFF TGTGCCAGCAGCCGCAAGTACAATGAGCAGTTCTTC
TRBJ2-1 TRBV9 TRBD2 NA CASSVAGAGATSYNEQFF TGTGCCAGCAGCGTAGCCGGAGCGGGGGCGACCTCCTACAATGAGCAGTTCTTC
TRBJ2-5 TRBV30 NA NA CAWSDREETQYF TGTGCCTGGAGTGACAGGGAAGAGACCCAGTACTTC
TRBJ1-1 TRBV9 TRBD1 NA CASSVVARGDTKAFF TGTGCCAGCAGCGTAGTAGCCAGGGGGGACACTAAAGCTTTCTTT
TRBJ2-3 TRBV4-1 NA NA CASSLWGSSRDTSTDTQYF TGCGCCAGCAGTCTGTGGGGTTCCTCCCGAGACACTAGCACAGATACGCAGTATTTT
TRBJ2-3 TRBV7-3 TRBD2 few CASSSGLAIDTQYF TGTGCCAGCAGCTCGGGACTAGCGATAGATACGCAGTATTTT
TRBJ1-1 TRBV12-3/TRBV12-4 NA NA CASSPTGLENTEAFF TGTGCCAGCAGCCCTACAGGGTTGGAGAACACTGAAGCTTTCTTT
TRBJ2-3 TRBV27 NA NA CASSLSSPPRNTQYF TGTGCCAGCAGTTTATCAAGCCCCCCGCGGAATACGCAGTATTTT
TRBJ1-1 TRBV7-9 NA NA CASSLSPGEAFF TGTGCCAGCAGCCTCTCTCCGGGTGAAGCTTTCTTT
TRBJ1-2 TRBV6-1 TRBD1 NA CASRARGQGYGYTF TGTGCCAGCAGAGCCCGGGGACAGGGCTATGGCTACACCTTC
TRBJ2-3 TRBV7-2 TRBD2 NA CASSLALLVGSSGRADTQYF TGTGCCAGCAGCTTAGCGCTATTGGTGGGGTCGAGCGGGAGGGCAGATACGCAGTATTTT
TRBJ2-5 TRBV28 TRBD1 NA CASSFPGQGRTWQETQYF TGTGCCAGCAGTTTCCCGGGACAGGGTAGGACTTGGCAAGAGACCCAGTACTTC
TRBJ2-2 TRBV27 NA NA CASASTAERGGELFF TGTGCCAGCGCCTCTACCGCGGAGAGGGGCGGGGAGCTGTTTTTT
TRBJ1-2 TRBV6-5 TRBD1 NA CASRMGQSYGYTF TGTGCCAGCAGGATGGGACAGAGCTATGGCTACACCTTC
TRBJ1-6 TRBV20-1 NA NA CSARADRSPLHF TGCAGTGCTAGAGCCGATCGGTCACCCCTCCACTTT
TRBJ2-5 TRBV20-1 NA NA CSARVPGGPQETQYF TGCAGTGCTAGAGTTCCGGGGGGCCCCCAAGAGACCCAGTACTTC
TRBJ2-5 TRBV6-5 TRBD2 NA CASSYSLSGSREQYF TGTGCCAGCAGTTACTCGTTAAGCGGGAGTCGAGAGCAGTACTTC
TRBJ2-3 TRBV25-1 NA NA CASSDEVDTQYF TGTGCCAGCAGTGATGAGGTGGATACGCAGTATTTT
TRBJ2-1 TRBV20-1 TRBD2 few CSAVRLASYNEQFF TGCAGTGCGGTTCGACTAGCGTCCTACAATGAGCAGTTCTTC
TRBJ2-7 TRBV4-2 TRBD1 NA CASSPKDRGTYEQYF TGTGCCAGCAGCCCTAAAGACAGGGGAACCTACGAGCAGTACTTC
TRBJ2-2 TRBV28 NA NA CASSGQLLAGELFF TGTGCCAGCAGTGGGCAGTTGCTCGCGGGGGAGCTGTTTTTT
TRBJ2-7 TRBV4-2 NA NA CASRPTGPGEQYF TGTGCCAGCAGACCCACTGGCCCCGGCGAGCAGTACTTC
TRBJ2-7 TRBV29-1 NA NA CSVAPTRYEQYF TGCAGCGTTGCGCCTACGCGCTACGAGCAGTACTTC
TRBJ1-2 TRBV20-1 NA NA CSARVTGNYGYTF TGCAGTGCTAGGGTGACGGGGAACTATGGCTACACCTTC
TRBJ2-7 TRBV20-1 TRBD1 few CSATPQGAWSYEQYF TGCAGTGCCACCCCACAGGGGGCATGGAGCTACGAGCAGTACTTC
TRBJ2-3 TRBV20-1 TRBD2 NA CSADGRGGTDTQYF TGCAGTGCGGACGGTCGGGGGGGCACAGATACGCAGTATTTT
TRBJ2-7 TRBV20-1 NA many CSARPGTPVQYF TGCAGTGCTCGACCCGGGACGCCAGTGCAGTACTTC
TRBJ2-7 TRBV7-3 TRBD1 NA CASSHTGQVGYEQYF TGTGCCAGCAGCCATACAGGACAGGTGGGCTACGAGCAGTACTTC
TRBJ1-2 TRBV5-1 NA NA CASSLASVEYYGYTF TGCGCCAGCAGCTTGGCGAGCGTGGAGTACTATGGCTACACCTTC